The T cell receptor (beta chain) under discussion was sequenced for a study of cytomegalovirus exposure and HLA in healthy donors. Overall study results and limits: A link between a missense DCLRE1C variant and TCR beta V- and J-gene trimming emerged from a later analysis.

The CDR3 is 11 residues long. V was pared by 9 bases and J by 9 bases, with 14 bases between. Germline-derived CDR1 and CDR2 are LNHDA and SQIVND (reference sequence). The PCR used 60 Vbeta and 13 Jbeta primers. In the authors' methods: In a later analysis, of some 80 million unique beta chains, roughly 9.9 million appeared in at least two donors. Sequencing was performed with immunoSEQ multiplex PCR; in TCRdb, only in-frame clones are kept and a portion is missing. For V, J and clone size, that table is used; D and trimming come from the DNA. The sample shows about 200,000 clones, around 79% of them seen only once. Turning to this clone: No antigen is known for it.

V usage is TRBV19 and J usage is TRBJ1-1; D perhaps matches TRBD1 (6 bases). The specimen was PBMCs. The TCR originated in a male donor in good health and CMV-seropositive. In DNA form, the CDR3 reads TGTGCCAGCCGAGGGGGACATAAAGCTTTCTTT. This translates into CASRGGHKAFF.